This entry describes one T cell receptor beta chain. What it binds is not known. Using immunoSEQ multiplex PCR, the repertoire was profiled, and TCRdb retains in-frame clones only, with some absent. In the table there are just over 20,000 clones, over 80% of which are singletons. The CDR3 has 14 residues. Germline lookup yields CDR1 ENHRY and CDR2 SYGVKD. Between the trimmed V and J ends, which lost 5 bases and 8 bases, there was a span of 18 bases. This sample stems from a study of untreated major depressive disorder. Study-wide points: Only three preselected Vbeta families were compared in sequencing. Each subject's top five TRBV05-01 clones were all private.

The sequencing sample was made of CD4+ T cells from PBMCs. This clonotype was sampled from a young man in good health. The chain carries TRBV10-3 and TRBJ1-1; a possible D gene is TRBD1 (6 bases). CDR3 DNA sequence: TGTGCCATCAGTTACTCAATGGACAGATTAGAAGCTTTCTTT. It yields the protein CAISYSMDRLEAFF.